This TCR beta chain came from a study of blood T cells in healthy people across ages. Germline V gives CDR1 DFQATT, CDR2 SNEGSKA (reference sequence). V lost 6 bases to trimming and J lost 8 bases, with 16 bases between them. The CDR3 is 13 amino acids. Alongside a J-beta primer mix, a sample-barcoded 5' primer served in a second PCR lasting roughly 7 to 11 cycles. TCRdb processed the 5' RACE reads anew with MiXCR; each CDR3 protein has one entry. The sample consists of fewer than 750,000 distinct CDR3 sequences, roughly half of them appearing once. This clonotype originated in a woman older than 75 in good health. The specimen was blood. This chain joins TRBV20-1 and TRBJ1-4; tentative D call: TRBD1 (6 bases). CDR3 amino acids: CSARDMGDEKLFF. CDR3 nucleotide sequence: TGCAGTGCCCGGGACATGGGTGACGAAAAACTGTTTTTT.